This TCR beta chain was sequenced for a study of T cell responses to AZD1222 COVID-19 vaccine. Whole-study context: Analysis merged second doses at about 4 or about 12 weeks. Study-level results: Spike was spanned by vaccine-associated CD4 TCRs, with dominance at 160-218 and 743-854. Targeting of unmutated variant regions was reportedly seen in nearly half of spike-specific TCRs. Seropositivity was recorded at baseline in only 6 or 7 AZD1222 recipients.

A word on this clone: As yet, its antigen is unknown.

Germline trimming cut 4 bases from V and 3 bases from J; bases unmatched to any gene: 11. Germline V gene lookup returns CDR1 SEHNR and CDR2 FQNEAQ (reference sequence). The CDR3 consists of 16 residues. Method: immunoSEQ multiplex PCR; TCRdb's copy keeps in-frame clones and lacks some. This table has 110,000 to 150,000 clones, approximately 92% appearing once. This rearrangement joins TRBV7-9 to TRBJ1-2; 7 bases line up with TRBD1. The receptor's source is an adult in good health. The sequenced sample was peripheral blood, obtained on day 0 of AZD1222 vaccination. The CDR3 region has the DNA TGTGCCAGCAGCTCCTTTGACAGGGACTTCGACTATGGCTACACCTTC. It codes for CASSSFDRDFDYGYTF.